This T cell receptor (beta chain) was identified during a study of shared clonotypes between healthy human individuals. Study results and limitations: Sampling covered nothing but blood. Tissue TCR repertoires likely differ from those found in blood.

This clone has ten or more counts. Its specificity is not known. TCRdb's table, derived via immunoSEQ multiplex PCR, lists solely in-frame clones and lacks some. The data hold nearly 500,000 clones, with approximately 80% observed a single time. In germline, CDR1 is MNHNS, CDR2 SASEGT. The CDR3 extends over 15 amino acids. Trimming at V came to 3 bases and at J to 0 bases, leaving 3 bases not matched to a gene. The gene calls are TRBV6-1 and TRBJ2-7; 9 bases are shared with TRBD1. The TCR originated in a woman between 40 and 50 years old in good health. Some clones in this sample may be carry-over from other donors' samples. Material for sequencing was PBMCs. In DNA form, the CDR3 reads TGTGCCAGCAGTGAGAAGACAGGGGGCTCCTACGAGCAGTACTTC. Protein product: CASSEKTGGSYEQYF.